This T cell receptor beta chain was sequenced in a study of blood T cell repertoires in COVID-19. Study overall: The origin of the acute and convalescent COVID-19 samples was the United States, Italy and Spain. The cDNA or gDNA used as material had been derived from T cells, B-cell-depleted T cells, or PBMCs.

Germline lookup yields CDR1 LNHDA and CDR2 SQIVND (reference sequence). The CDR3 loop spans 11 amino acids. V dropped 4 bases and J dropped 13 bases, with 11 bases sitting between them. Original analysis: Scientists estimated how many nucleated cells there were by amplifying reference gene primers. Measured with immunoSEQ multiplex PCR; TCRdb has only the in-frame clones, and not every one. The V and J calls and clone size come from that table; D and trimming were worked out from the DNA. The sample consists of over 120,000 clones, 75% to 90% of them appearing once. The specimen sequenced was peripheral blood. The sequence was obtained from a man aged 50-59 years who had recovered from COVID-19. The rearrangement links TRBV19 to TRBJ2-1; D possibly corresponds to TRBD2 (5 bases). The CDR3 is CASSTSGCQFF. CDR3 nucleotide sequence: TGTGCCAGTAGTACGTCGGGATGCCAGTTCTTC. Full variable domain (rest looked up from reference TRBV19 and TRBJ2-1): DGGITQSPKYLFRKEGQNVTLSCEQNLNHDAMYWYRQDPGQGLRLIYYSQIVNDFQKGDIAEGYSVSREKKESFPLTVTSAQKNPTAFYLCASSTSGCQFFGPGTRLTVL.